The text below deals with one T cell receptor beta chain. The V gene end was trimmed by 4 bases and the J gene end by 3 bases; junction bases not matched to a gene: 5. CDR1 LNHDA and CDR2 SQIVND come from the germline V gene (reference sequence). The CDR3 is made up of 15 amino acids. Repertoires were generated with immunoSEQ multiplex PCR, while TCRdb's copy carries only in-frame clones and drops some. The repertoire has 95,000 to 100,000 clones, around 89% of them found once; the top ten carry more than 7%. The data stem from a study of control samples from healthy donors and cancer patients. This TCR derives from a young man in good health. The chain recombines TRBV19 with TRBJ2-1; TRBD1 matches at 8 bases. Sample: blood. The CDR3 sequence: CASSTDRGYYNEQFF. The CDR3 bases are TGTGCCAGTAGTACAGACAGGGGATACTACAATGAGCAGTTCTTC.